This T cell receptor beta chain emerged from a study of shared clonotypes between healthy human individuals. Libraries were prepared by immunoSEQ multiplex PCR; TCRdb keeps only in-frame clonotypes and omits some of them. Altogether about 2.1 million clones are present, just under 95% being singletons, with the ten largest covering approximately 1.6%. Terminally differentiated effector memory CD45RA+ cells were left out of the naive CD8 fraction, which was CD45RO-negative and positively selected for CCR7. Germline assignment: CDR1 MGHRA and CDR2 YSYEKL. This CDR3 has 15 amino acids. Trimming stripped 7 bases from V and 8 bases from J, with 21 bases between.

This TCR was sampled from a man aged 18 to 29 in good health. Some clones in this sample may be carry-over from other donors' samples. The sample comprised naive CD8+ T cells from PBMCs. V and J are TRBV4-1 and TRBJ2-1, with unresolved D. The CDR3 reads CASNPSGGEVDEQFF. Here the CDR3 DNA reads TGCGCCAGCAACCCGTCAGGTGGCGAGGTCGATGAGCAGTTCTTC.